These 32 T cell receptor beta chains came from one sample sequenced in a study of cytomegalovirus exposure and HLA in healthy donors. 60 Vbeta and 13 Jbeta primers were used in PCR. Sequencing was performed with immunoSEQ multiplex PCR; in TCRdb, only in-frame clones are kept and a portion is missing. This table has about 95,000 clones, 78% appearing once. Sequencing used PBMCs. All receptors come from a woman in her 40s in good health and CMV-seropositive.

The chain is built from TRBV6-5 and TRBJ1-4; 9 bases agree with TRBD1. Germline V gene sequence: CDR1 MNHEY, CDR2 SVGAGI. This CDR3 is 13 amino acids long. Unmatched junction bases numbered 3, after V lost 6 bases and J lost 7 bases. CDR3 coding DNA: TGTGCCAGCAGGGGGACAGGGAGTGAAAAACTGTTTTTT. As protein: CASRGTGSEKLFF.

The gene calls are TRBV6-5 and TRBJ1-1; D remains ambiguous. V dropped 2 bases and J dropped 4 bases, with 8 bases sitting between them. The length of the CDR3 is 13 residues. The germline V gene has CDR1 MNHEY and CDR2 SVGAGI. The CDR3 here is CASSYLSGTEAFF. CDR3 nucleotide sequence: TGTGCCAGCAGTTACCTCTCCGGCACTGAAGCTTTCTTT.

This clone was recorded a few times. The chain combines TRBV10-2 with TRBJ2-5; the match to TRBD1 covers 10 bases. The V segment lost 4 bases and the J segment 10 bases; nucleotides outside the gene matches: 3. From germline, CDR1 is WSHSY and CDR2 SAAADI. The CDR3 runs to 12 residues. This chain's CDR3 is CASSGDRGSQYF. The CDR3 DNA reads as TGCGCCAGCAGTGGGGACAGGGGTAGCCAGTACTTC.

This chain links TRBV4-2 with TRBJ1-2; D ambiguous. This CDR3 is 15 amino acids long. V was shortened by 2 bases and J by 4 bases, with 14 bases between the two germline ends. CDR1 LGHNA and CDR2 YNFKEQ come from the germline V gene. This CDR3 is CASSQTDSEGYGYTF. The CDR3 DNA follows: TGTGCCAGCAGCCAAACCGACTCGGAGGGCTATGGCTACACCTTC.

This clone was recorded once. The rearrangement uses TRBV6-6 and TRBJ1-4; D uncertain. The CDR3 has 12 residues. Trimming shortened V by 11 bases and J by 3 bases, and 10 bases separated the two germline ends. Germline values: CDR1 MNHNY, CDR2 SVGAGI (reference sequence). This CDR3 is CAAGRANEKLFF. The DNA of the CDR3 is TGTGCCGCAGGAAGAGCTAATGAAAAACTGTTTTTT.

V and J are TRBV7-3 and TRBJ2-5; TRBD1 agrees at 7 bases. The trim removed 4 bases at V and 1 base at J, leaving 6 bases unmatched. This CDR3 comprises 15 residues. CDR1 is SGHTA, CDR2 FQGTGA, per germline. CDR3 loop: CASSSGQAPQETQYF. The CDR3 DNA sequence: TGTGCCAGCAGCTCCGGACAGGCTCCCCAAGAGACCCAGTACTTC.

V usage is TRBV10-3 and J usage is TRBJ2-3, with 11 bases that match TRBD1. Germline V gives CDR1 ENHRY, CDR2 SYGVKD. The CDR3 is made up of 17 amino acids. The J segment lost 4 bases and the V segment lost 4 bases, leaving 10 bases of the junction unmatched. The CDR3 DNA reads TGTGCCATCAGTGCCCGCACCGGGACAGGGGGTTCAGATACGCAGTATTTT. Its protein product is CAISARTGTGGSDTQYF.

The chain carries TRBV5-4 and TRBJ1-2; D ambiguous. Germline assignment: CDR1 SGHNT and CDR2 YYREEE (reference sequence). The CDR3 covers 13 residues. Trimming took 0 bases from V and 7 from J, leaving 10 bases between them. The CDR3 sequence: CASSLELGRGYTF. As DNA, the CDR3 is TGTGCCAGCAGCTTGGAATTGGGCCGTGGCTACACCTTC.

This clone was observed once. The rearrangement joins TRBV20-1 to TRBJ2-5, with D unresolved. The CDR3 totals 10 residues. V lost 5 bases to trimming and J lost 5 bases, with 6 bases between them. Germline assignment: CDR1 DFQATT and CDR2 SNEGSKA (reference sequence). The CDR3 reads CSASVETQYF. For the CDR3, the DNA is TGCAGTGCTTCCGTGGAGACCCAGTACTTC.

The rearrangement uses TRBV5-1 and TRBJ1-6, with a weak D call TRBD1 (5 bases). Germline V gene sequence: CDR1 SGHRS, CDR2 YFSETQ. This CDR3 is built from 13 residues. V gave up 0 bases and J gave up 8 bases, with 6 bases separating them. The CDR3 DNA sequence: TGCGCCAGCAGCTTGGAGGGGCATTCACCCCTCCACTTT. Translating it yields CASSLEGHSPLHF.

A few counts support this clone. The chain employs TRBV27 and TRBJ1-2; no firm D call. Germline-derived CDR1 and CDR2 are MNHEY and SMNVEV (reference sequence). The V and J ends lost 0 bases and 7 bases respectively, with 9 bases between them. This CDR3 spans 13 amino acids. CDR3 sequence reads: CASSLSDRSGYTF. CDR3 in DNA: TGTGCCAGCAGTTTATCTGATAGGAGTGGCTACACCTTC.

This clone was detected once. V gene TRBV13 combines with J gene TRBJ2-5; a weak D match, TRBD2 (6 bases). TRBJ2-7 explains the end of the DNA better; the J call may be wrong. The CDR3 sequence is 15 residues long. Germline V gene sequence: CDR1 PRHDT, CDR2 FYEKMQ (reference sequence). DNA of the CDR3: TGTGCCAGCAGCTTAGGTTTTGGGGGGTCCTACGAGCAGTACTTC. Protein: CASSLGFGGSYEQYF.

This clone was detected once. The J gene is TRBJ2-5, the V gene TRBV7-2; D may be TRBD2 (5 bases). Germline CDR1 SGHTA, CDR2 FQGNSA. V was cut by 5 bases and J by 5 bases, with 12 bases left in between. The CDR3 runs to 13 residues. The CDR3 here is CASSLTSGETQYF. As DNA, the CDR3 is TGTGCCAGCAGCCTCACTAGTGGGGAGACCCAGTACTTC.

This clone was detected only once. This sequence joins TRBV7-8 and TRBJ1-2; maybe TRBD1 (6 bases). Trimming stripped 7 bases from V and 4 bases from J, with 13 bases between. Germline V gene data show CDR1 as SGHVS and CDR2 as FQNEAQ. The CDR3 is made up of 13 amino acids. The CDR3 reads CASTQGQSYGYTF. Here the CDR3 DNA reads TGTGCCAGCACCCAGGGGCAGAGCTATGGCTACACCTTC.

J is TRBJ1-5 and V is TRBV10-2; D call uncertain. Germline CDR1 is WSHSY and CDR2 is SAAADI. Between the trimmed V and J ends, which lost 3 bases and 0 bases, there was a span of 6 bases. This CDR3 is built from 14 residues. Written as DNA, the CDR3 is TGCGCCAGCAGTGACGTTAATAGCAATCAGCCCCAGCATTTT. Amino acid sequence: CASSDVNSNQPQHF.

V usage is TRBV7-6 and J usage is TRBJ2-7; 7 bases are a match to TRBD1. V was clipped by 3 bases and J by 1 base; unmatched bases: 3. Germline V CDR1 and CDR2: SGHVS, FNYEAQ. The CDR3 covers 14 residues. CDR3 protein: CASSLTGWSYEQYF. CDR3 nucleotides: TGTGCCAGCAGCTTGACAGGGTGGTCCTACGAGCAGTACTTC.

The rearrangement joins TRBV30 to TRBJ2-2; D remains unclear. The germline CDR1 and CDR2 sequences are GTSNPN and SVGIG (reference sequence). V shed 5 bases and J shed 2 bases, with 6 bases lying between them. The length of the CDR3 is 12 residues. Here the CDR3 reads CAWGLNTGELFF. CDR3 nucleotide sequence: TGTGCCTGGGGCCTCAACACCGGGGAGCTGTTTTTT.

This rearrangement joins TRBV5-1 to TRBJ2-7, with 8 bases fitting TRBD1. Germline V gene lookup returns CDR1 SGHRS and CDR2 YFSETQ. CDR3 length equals 14 residues. V gave up 0 bases and J gave up 7 bases; unmatched junction bases: 6. For the CDR3, the DNA is TGCGCCAGCAGCTTGGTGCAGGGGGCGCGTGAGCAGTACTTC. Protein sequence: CASSLVQGAREQYF.

This chain uses TRBV11-3 with TRBJ2-3; 7 bases map to TRBD2. Unmatched junction bases numbered 7, after V lost 5 bases and J lost 2 bases. The CDR3 is 15 amino acids. The germline gives CDR1 SGHNT, CDR2 YENEEA. CDR3 bases: TGTGCCAGCAGCCCTCAAGCGGGAACCACAGATACGCAGTATTTT. Its protein product is CASSPQAGTTDTQYF.

By share of the sample, this clone is medium-sized. The chain links TRBV5-4 to TRBJ2-7, with D perhaps given as TRBD1 or TRBD2 (6 bases each). The V end was cut by 4 bases, the J end by 6 bases, with 20 bases between. Per the germline V gene, CDR1 is SGHNT and CDR2 is YYREEE (reference sequence). The length of the CDR3 is 15 residues. CDR3 residues: CASSLGAGPFSEQYF. The CDR3 bases are TGTGCCAGCAGCCTGGGGGCGGGACCCTTCAGCGAGCAGTACTTC.

The gene calls are TRBV6-1 and TRBJ2-6; D is perhaps TRBD2 (5 bases). The CDR3 contains 14 residues. Germline assignment: CDR1 MNHNS and CDR2 SASEGT. V was shortened by 9 bases and J by 0 bases, with 9 bases between the two germline ends. CDR3 nucleotide sequence: TGTGCCAGGTCTGAGGGCTCTGGGGCCAACGTCCTGACTTTC. Its protein is CARSEGSGANVLTF.

The J gene is TRBJ1-1, the V gene TRBV6-5; 9 bases agree with TRBD1. The CDR3 loop spans 14 amino acids. V gave up 4 bases and J gave up 7 bases; unmatched junction bases: 7. Germline V gene sequence: CDR1 MNHEY, CDR2 SVGAGI. CDR3 bases: TGTGCCAGCAGTTCGGGGACAGGGAGCCGTGAAGCTTTCTTT. It specifies CASSSGTGSREAFF.

This clone has a single count. The chain uses TRBV15 and TRBJ1-1; TRBD1 matches 7 bases. J was trimmed by 0 bases and V by 4 bases; bases with no gene match: 2. The CDR3 loop spans 14 amino acids. In germline, CDR1 is LNHNV, CDR2 YYDKDF (reference sequence). The CDR3 protein is CATSKGQMNTEAFF. The CDR3 DNA is TGTGCCACCAGCAAGGGACAGATGAACACTGAAGCTTTCTTT. The entire variable domain, with the rest obtained from reference TRBV15 and TRBJ1-1, is as follows: DAMVIQNPRYQVTQFGKPVTLSCSQTLNHNVMYWYQQKSSQAPKLLFHYYDKDFNNEADTPDNFQSRRPNTSFCFLDIRSPGLGDTAMYLCATSKGQMNTEAFFGQGTRLTVV.

The CDR3 DNA reads TGTGCCAGCACCAGTGCAGGACTAGCGGGAGGGTACACAGATACGCAGTATTTT. Its translation is CASTSAGLAGGYTDTQYF. V gene TRBV5-6 combines with J gene TRBJ2-3; TRBD2 agrees at 15 bases. The CDR3 extends over 18 amino acids. With 6 bases clipped from V and 2 bases from J, the junction kept 10 bases outside the gene matches. The germline CDR1 and CDR2 sequences are SGHDT and YYEEEE.

The chain links TRBV4-1 to TRBJ2-3, with D hard to call. From germline, CDR1 is MGHRA and CDR2 YSYEKL. Trimming removed 1 base at V and 5 bases at J, with 10 bases between. This CDR3 contains 14 residues. In nucleotides, the CDR3 is TGCGCCAGCAGCCAAGCGGTGCAGGAAGATACGCAGTATTTT. The encoded protein is CASSQAVQEDTQYF.

The J gene is TRBJ2-3, the V gene TRBV6-1; the match to TRBD2 covers 10 bases. Unmatched junction bases numbered 2, after V lost 8 bases and J lost 3 bases. Looked up from germline, CDR1 is MNHNS and CDR2 is SASEGT. This CDR3 region has 13 residues. In DNA form, the CDR3 reads TGTGCCAGCGCACTAGCGGGAACAGATACGCAGTATTTT. The encoded protein is CASALAGTDTQYF.

The rearrangement links TRBV7-8 to TRBJ1-4; maybe TRBD1 (6 bases). The ends were cut back, 2 bases at V and 1 base at J, with 20 bases in the middle. The CDR3 contains 19 residues. Germline-derived CDR1 and CDR2 are SGHVS and FQNEAQ. CDR3 sequence: CASSLIVRGTRKTNEKLFF. The CDR3 bases are TGTGCCAGCAGCTTAATAGTCAGGGGAACCCGAAAAACTAATGAAAAACTGTTTTTT.

The chain uses TRBV5-1 and TRBJ2-1, with 8 bases that match TRBD2. CDR3 size: 15 residues. V was pared by 5 bases and J by 1 base, with 5 bases of the junction left unmatched. In germline, CDR1 is SGHRS, CDR2 YFSETQ. CDR3 in amino acids: CASRGSGSSYNEQFF. CDR3 bases: TGCGCCAGCAGAGGGAGCGGGAGTTCCTACAATGAGCAGTTCTTC.

This sequence joins TRBV11-2 and TRBJ1-4, with D possibly matching TRBD1 (5 bases). Germline V gives CDR1 SGHAT, CDR2 FQNNGV. The CDR3 runs 13 residues. Trimming left V 2 bases short and J 6 bases short, with 7 bases between. The CDR3: CASSLRDYEKLFF. DNA for the CDR3: TGTGCCAGCAGCTTAAGGGACTATGAAAAACTGTTTTTT.

The CDR3: CASSGTGISGNTIYF. In DNA form, the CDR3 reads TGTGCCAGCAGTGGGACAGGGATCTCTGGAAACACCATATATTTT. The V gene is TRBV2, the J gene TRBJ1-3; 8 bases agree with TRBD1. Per the germline V gene, CDR1 is SNHLY and CDR2 is FYNNEI. The CDR3 is 15 amino acids. The J segment lost 0 bases and the V segment lost 4 bases, leaving 2 bases of the junction unmatched.

This rearrangement joins TRBV5-1 to TRBJ2-1; unclear D gene. Germline CDR1 reads SGHRS; CDR2 reads YFSETQ. This CDR3 has 16 amino acids. The V end lost 3 bases, the J end lost 0 bases, and 13 bases lay between the germline ends. CDR3 loop: CASSSRGGSSYNEQFF. For the CDR3, the DNA is TGCGCCAGCAGCTCACGCGGCGGAAGCTCCTACAATGAGCAGTTCTTC.

V is TRBV6-5 and J is TRBJ2-1, with TRBD1 matching over 7 bases. The germline V gene encodes CDR1 MNHEY and CDR2 SVGAGI. With 0 bases clipped from V and 8 bases from J, the junction kept 10 bases outside the gene matches. This CDR3 is 16 amino acids long. CDR3 protein: CASSYSSTGSYDEQFF. CDR3 nucleotide sequence: TGTGCCAGCAGTTACTCGTCGACAGGGAGTTACGATGAGCAGTTCTTC.